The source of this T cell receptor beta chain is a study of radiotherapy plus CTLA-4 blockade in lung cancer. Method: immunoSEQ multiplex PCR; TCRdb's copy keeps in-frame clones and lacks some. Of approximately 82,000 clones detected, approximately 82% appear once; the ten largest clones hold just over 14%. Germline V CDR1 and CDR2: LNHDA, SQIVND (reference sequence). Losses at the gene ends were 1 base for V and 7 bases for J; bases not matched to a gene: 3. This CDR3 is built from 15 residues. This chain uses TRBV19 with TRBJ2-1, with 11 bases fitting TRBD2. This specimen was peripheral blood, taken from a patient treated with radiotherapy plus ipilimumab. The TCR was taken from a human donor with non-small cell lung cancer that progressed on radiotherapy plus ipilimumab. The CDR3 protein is CASSIGSGRGNEQFF. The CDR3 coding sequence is TGTGCCAGTAGTATAGGTAGCGGGAGGGGAAATGAGCAGTTCTTC.